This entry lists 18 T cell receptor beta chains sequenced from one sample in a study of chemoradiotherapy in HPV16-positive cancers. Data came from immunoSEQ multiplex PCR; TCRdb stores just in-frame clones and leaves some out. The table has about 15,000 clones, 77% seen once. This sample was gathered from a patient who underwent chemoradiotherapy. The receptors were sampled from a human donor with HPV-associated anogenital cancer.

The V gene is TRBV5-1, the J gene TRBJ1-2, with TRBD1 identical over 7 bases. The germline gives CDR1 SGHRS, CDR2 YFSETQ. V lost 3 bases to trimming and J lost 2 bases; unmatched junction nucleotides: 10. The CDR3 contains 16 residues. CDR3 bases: TGCGCCAGCAGCTATGGGGCAACAGGGGCCAACTATGGCTACACCTTC. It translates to CASSYGATGANYGYTF. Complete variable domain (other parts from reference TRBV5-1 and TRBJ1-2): KAGVTQTPRYLIKTRGQQVTLSCSPISGHRSVSWYQQTPGQGLQFLFEYFSETQRNKGNFPGRFSGRQFSNSRSEMNVSTLELGDSALYLCASSYGATGANYGYTFGSGTRLTVV.

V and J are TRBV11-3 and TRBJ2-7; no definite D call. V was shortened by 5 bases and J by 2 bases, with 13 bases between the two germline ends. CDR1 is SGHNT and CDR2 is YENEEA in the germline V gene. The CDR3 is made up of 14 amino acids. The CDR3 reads CASSHSDGTYEQYF. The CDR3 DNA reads TGTGCCAGCAGCCATTCTGACGGTACCTACGAGCAGTACTTC.

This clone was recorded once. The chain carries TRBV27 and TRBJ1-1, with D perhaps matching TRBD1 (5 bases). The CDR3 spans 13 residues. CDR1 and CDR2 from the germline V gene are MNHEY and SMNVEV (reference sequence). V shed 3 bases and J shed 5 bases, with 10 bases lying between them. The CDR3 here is CASSLGGRTEAFF. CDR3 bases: TGTGCCAGCAGTTTGGGGGGGAGGACTGAAGCTTTCTTT.

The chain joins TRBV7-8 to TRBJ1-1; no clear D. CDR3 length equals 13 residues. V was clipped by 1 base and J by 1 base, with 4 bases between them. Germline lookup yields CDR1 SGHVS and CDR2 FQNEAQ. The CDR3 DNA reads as TGTGCCAGCAGCTTAGGCAGGAACACTGAAGCTTTCTTT. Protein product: CASSLGRNTEAFF.

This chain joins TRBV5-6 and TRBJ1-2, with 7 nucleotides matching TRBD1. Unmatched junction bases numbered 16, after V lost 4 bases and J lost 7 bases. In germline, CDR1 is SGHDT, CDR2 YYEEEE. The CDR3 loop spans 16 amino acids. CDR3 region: CASSTVPGQTRVGYTF. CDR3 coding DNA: TGTGCCAGCAGCACGGTACCGGGACAGACGCGGGTTGGCTACACCTTC.

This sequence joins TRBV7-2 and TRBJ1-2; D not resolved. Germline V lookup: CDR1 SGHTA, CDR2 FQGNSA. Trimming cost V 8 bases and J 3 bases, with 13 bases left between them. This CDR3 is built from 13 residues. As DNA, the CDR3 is TGTGCCAGCGTCCTCGACCTCGACTATGGCTACACCTTC. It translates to CASVLDLDYGYTF.

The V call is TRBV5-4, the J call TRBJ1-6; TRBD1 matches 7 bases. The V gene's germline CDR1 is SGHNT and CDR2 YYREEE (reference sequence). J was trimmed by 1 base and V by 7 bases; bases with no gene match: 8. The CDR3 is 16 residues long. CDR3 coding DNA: TGTGCCAGCTGGGAAGGCAGGGGGTCCTATAATTCACCCCTCCACTTT. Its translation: CASWEGRGSYNSPLHF.

CDR3 in amino acids: CASSQVEGTNEKLFF. The CDR3 nucleotides are TGTGCCAGCAGCCAAGTTGAGGGAACTAATGAAAAACTGTTTTTT. J is TRBJ1-4 and V is TRBV4-2; the D is unclear. CDR3 length: 15 residues. With 1 base removed from V and 1 base from J, the gap between germline ends came to 7 bases. Germline CDR1 LGHNA, CDR2 YNFKEQ.

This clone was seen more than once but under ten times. CDR3 sequence reads: CASSQEVDTQYF. Here the CDR3 DNA reads TGTGCCAGCAGCCAAGAGGTGGATACGCAGTATTTT. The chain joins TRBV4-2 to TRBJ2-3; D is undetermined. Trimming shortened V by 0 bases and J by 6 bases, and 4 bases separated the two germline ends. The CDR3 runs to 12 residues. Germline-derived CDR1 and CDR2 are LGHNA and YNFKEQ.

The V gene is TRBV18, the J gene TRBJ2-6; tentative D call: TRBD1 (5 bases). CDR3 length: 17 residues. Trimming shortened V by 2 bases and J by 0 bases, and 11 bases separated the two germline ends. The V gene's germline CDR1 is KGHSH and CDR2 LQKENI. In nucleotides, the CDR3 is TGTGCCAGCTCACCATTCGACACAGGCTCTGGGGCCAACGTCCTGACTTTC. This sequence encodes CASSPFDTGSGANVLTF.

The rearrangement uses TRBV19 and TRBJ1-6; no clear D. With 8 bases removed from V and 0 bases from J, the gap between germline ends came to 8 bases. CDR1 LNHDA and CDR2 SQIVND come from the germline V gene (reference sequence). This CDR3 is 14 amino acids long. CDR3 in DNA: TGTGCCAGTGGTAGGAGCTCCTATAATTCACCCCTCCACTTT. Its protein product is CASGRSSYNSPLHF.

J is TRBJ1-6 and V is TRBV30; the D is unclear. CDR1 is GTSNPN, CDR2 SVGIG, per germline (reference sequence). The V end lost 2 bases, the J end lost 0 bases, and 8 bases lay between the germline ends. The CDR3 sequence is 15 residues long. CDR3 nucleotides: TGTGCCTGGAGTCCGGGGAGCTCCTATAATTCACCCCTCCACTTT. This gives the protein CAWSPGSSYNSPLHF.

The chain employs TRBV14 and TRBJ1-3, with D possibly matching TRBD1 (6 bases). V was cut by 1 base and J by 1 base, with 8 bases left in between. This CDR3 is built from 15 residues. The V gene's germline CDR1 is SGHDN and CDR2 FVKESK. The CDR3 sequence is CASSQGTASGNTIYF. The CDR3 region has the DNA TGTGCCAGCAGCCAAGGGACAGCTTCTGGAAACACCATATATTTT.

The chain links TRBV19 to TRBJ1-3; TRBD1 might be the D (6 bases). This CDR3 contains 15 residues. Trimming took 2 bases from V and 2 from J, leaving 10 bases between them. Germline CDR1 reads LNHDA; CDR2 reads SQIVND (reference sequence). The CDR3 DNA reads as TGTGCCAGTAGTATAAGGTCAGGGGCTGGAAACACCATATATTTT. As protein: CASSIRSGAGNTIYF.

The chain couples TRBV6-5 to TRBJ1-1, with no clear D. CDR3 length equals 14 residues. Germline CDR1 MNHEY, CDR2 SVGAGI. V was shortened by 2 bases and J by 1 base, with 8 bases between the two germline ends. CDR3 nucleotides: TGTGCCAGCAGTTACAGGGCGGGGAACACTGAAGCTTTCTTT. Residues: CASSYRAGNTEAFF.

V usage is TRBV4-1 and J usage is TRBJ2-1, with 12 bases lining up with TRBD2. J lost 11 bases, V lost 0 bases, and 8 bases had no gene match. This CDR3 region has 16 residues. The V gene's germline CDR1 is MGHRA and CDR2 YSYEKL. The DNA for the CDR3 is TGCGCCAGCAGCCAAGATCGTCGGACTAGCGGGGAGAAGCAGTTCTTC. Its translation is CASSQDRRTSGEKQFF.

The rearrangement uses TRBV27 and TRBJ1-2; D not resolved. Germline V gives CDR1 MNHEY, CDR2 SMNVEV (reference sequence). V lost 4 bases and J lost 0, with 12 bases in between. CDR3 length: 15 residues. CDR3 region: CASSSRLGANYGYTF. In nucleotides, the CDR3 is TGTGCCAGCAGTTCCCGTCTGGGAGCTAACTATGGCTACACCTTC.

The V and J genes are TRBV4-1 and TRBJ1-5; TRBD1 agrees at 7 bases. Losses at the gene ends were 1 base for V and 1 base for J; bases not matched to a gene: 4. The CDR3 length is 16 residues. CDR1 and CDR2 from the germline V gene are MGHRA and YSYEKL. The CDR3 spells CASSQGDSPSNQPQHF. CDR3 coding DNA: TGCGCCAGCAGCCAAGGGGACAGCCCCAGCAATCAGCCCCAGCATTTT.